Each of the 16 T cell receptor beta chains below was sequenced from the same sample in a study of shared clonotypes between healthy human individuals. Positively selected for CCR7, the CD45RO-negative cells used as naive CD8 cells excluded terminally differentiated effector memory CD45RA+ cells. Assay used: immunoSEQ multiplex PCR; TCRdb lists only in-frame clones, some missing. The table includes roughly 550,000 clones, over 95% detected once. The sequenced sample was naive CD8+ T cells sorted from blood. The receptors originated from a woman aged 25 to 39 in good health.

This rearrangement joins TRBV27 to TRBJ1-2; a weak D match, TRBD1 (6 bases). CDR1 and CDR2 from the germline V gene are MNHEY and SMNVEV (reference sequence). The CDR3 loop spans 12 amino acids. Between the trimmed V and J ends, which lost 4 bases and 8 bases, there was a span of 11 bases. CDR3 sequence (DNA): TGTGCCAGCAGTTCACAGGGATACGGCTACACCTTC. Translated, it gives CASSSQGYGYTF.

The chain employs TRBV5-6 and TRBJ2-7; TRBD1 aligns across 7 bases. Germline assignment: CDR1 SGHDT and CDR2 YYEEEE. With 4 bases clipped from V and 2 bases from J, the junction kept 12 bases outside the gene matches. The CDR3 loop spans 16 amino acids. The CDR3 nucleotides are TGTGCCAGCAGCCCTGAAACCGGGACAGCACCCTACGAGCAGTACTTC. It encodes CASSPETGTAPYEQYF.

The chain is built from TRBV4-2 and TRBJ2-1, with a tentative D call TRBD1 (6 bases). With 0 bases removed from V and 3 bases from J, the gap between germline ends came to 18 bases. Germline V CDR1 and CDR2: LGHNA, YNFKEQ. CDR3 size: 18 residues. The CDR3 coding sequence is TGTGCCAGCAGCCAAGACCACATTACAGGGTCCCTCTACAATGAGCAGTTCTTC. As protein: CASSQDHITGSLYNEQFF.

As concerns this clone: One end of the junction fails to match germline, which may point to a read error. V and J are TRBV29-1 and TRBJ2-3; the match to TRBD1 covers 8 bases. Germline V gene data show CDR1 as SQVTM and CDR2 as ANQGSEA. The CDR3 runs to 15 residues. This CDR3 is CSVEGTGTSIDTQYF. The CDR3 bases are TGCAGCGTTGAAGGGACAGGGACAAGCATAGATACGCAGTATTTT.

V gene TRBV4-1 combines with J gene TRBJ2-7, with D perhaps matching TRBD1 (5 bases). The CDR3 is 15 residues long. The V end was cut by 4 bases, the J end by 2 bases, with 15 bases between. The germline V gene has CDR1 MGHRA and CDR2 YSYEKL. The CDR3, as DNA: TGCGCCAGCAGCCGCCTGGAAGGGGCCCCCTACGAGCAGTACTTC. The encoded protein is CASSRLEGAPYEQYF.

There are a few counts of this clone. V gene TRBV2 combines with J gene TRBJ1-4; D not certain. Looked up from germline, CDR1 is SNHLY and CDR2 is FYNNEI. The CDR3 runs to 14 residues. Trimming removed 7 bases from V and 0 bases from J, with 9 bases in between. CDR3 nucleotides: TGTGCCAGCACCGATACTCCAACTAATGAAAAACTGTTTTTT. Amino acids: CASTDTPTNEKLFF.

The genes are TRBV12-5 and TRBJ2-7; the D is unclear. The CDR3 is 12 residues long. In germline, CDR1 is LGHNT, CDR2 FRNRAP. Trimming shortened V by 3 bases and J by 3 bases, and 6 bases separated the two germline ends. The DNA of the CDR3 is TGTGCTAGTGGTTTTTCAGTCTACGAGCAGTACTTC. This translates into CASGFSVYEQYF.

The rearrangement joins TRBV28 to TRBJ2-1; D is unclear. Trimming left V 7 bases short and J 8 bases short, with 21 bases between. This CDR3 is built from 15 residues. Germline V lookup: CDR1 MDHEN, CDR2 SYDVKM. DNA for the CDR3: TGTGCCAGCACCCTATCCGGCTCCGGTCAAGATGAGCAGTTCTTC. It codes for CASTLSGSGQDEQFF.

This chain connects TRBV7-8 to TRBJ2-2, with TRBD1 as a possible D gene (5 bases). The CDR3 runs 15 residues. Germline CDR1 and CDR2: SGHVS and FQNEAQ. V lost 1 base, J lost 3 bases, and 9 bases lay in between. The CDR3 nucleotides read TGTGCCAGCAGCTTAGTTCAGGGCGACACCGGGGAGCTGTTTTTT. Protein: CASSLVQGDTGELFF.

The chain is built from TRBV29-1 and TRBJ1-2; no firm D call. V lost 0 bases and J lost 8, with 10 bases in between. The CDR3 sequence is 12 residues long. Germline V gives CDR1 SQVTM, CDR2 ANQGSEA. CDR3 sequence reads: CSVEDTWLGYTF. CDR3 sequence (DNA): TGCAGCGTTGAAGATACGTGGCTGGGCTACACCTTC.

The genes are TRBV4-1 and TRBJ1-2; tentative D call: TRBD1 (5 bases). V lost 4 bases to trimming and J lost 12 bases, with 18 bases between them. The CDR3 is 13 residues long. In germline, CDR1 is MGHRA, CDR2 YSYEKL. The CDR3 spells CASSLGAASVHTF. The DNA for the CDR3 is TGCGCCAGCAGCCTTGGGGCGGCATCCGTCCACACCTTC.

The genes are TRBV9 and TRBJ2-7; TRBD2 aligns across 9 bases. The CDR3 covers 15 residues. V lost 2 bases and J lost 3; bases outside the gene matches: 6. In germline, CDR1 is SGDLS, CDR2 YYNGEE. The CDR3 DNA sequence: TGTGCCAGCAGCGTTACCGGGACTAGCCTCTACGAGCAGTACTTC. Encoded protein: CASSVTGTSLYEQYF.

This clone appeared a single time. The chain recombines TRBV28 with TRBJ1-4; maybe TRBD1 (5 bases). Trimming took off 3 bases at V and 0 bases at J, with 14 bases between the two ends. Germline V gene sequence: CDR1 MDHEN, CDR2 SYDVKM. This CDR3 comprises 17 residues. CDR3 in amino acids: CASSFIHSRATNEKLFF. CDR3 nucleotides: TGTGCCAGCAGTTTCATCCATTCCAGGGCAACTAATGAAAAACTGTTTTTT.

V gene TRBV2 combines with J gene TRBJ1-1; 9 bases match TRBD1. Germline V gives CDR1 SNHLY, CDR2 FYNNEI. V lost 8 bases to trimming and J lost 3 bases; unmatched junction nucleotides: 7. There are 14 residues in the CDR3. Written as DNA, the CDR3 is TGTGCCAGCCTAGCCTGGGACAGGGACACTGAAGCTTTCTTT. Translation gives CASLAWDRDTEAFF.

V is TRBV7-9 and J is TRBJ2-3; weak D call: TRBD2 (5 bases). Germline lookup yields CDR1 SEHNR and CDR2 FQNEAQ (reference sequence). V lost 1 base to trimming and J lost 0 bases, with 8 bases between them. The CDR3 contains 15 residues. CDR3 bases: TGTGCCAGCAGCTTAGGGGAGTCCAGCACAGATACGCAGTATTTT. As protein: CASSLGESSTDTQYF.

This clone showed up just once. The chain employs TRBV28 and TRBJ2-7; D tentatively reads TRBD1 or TRBD2 (6 bases each). V was trimmed by 5 bases and J by 0 bases, leaving 14 bases between them. Germline CDR1 is MDHEN and CDR2 is SYDVKM. The CDR3 is 15 residues long. CDR3 residues: CASSRGQGSSYEQYF. CDR3 in DNA: TGTGCCAGCAGTCGGGGGCAGGGGAGCTCCTACGAGCAGTACTTC.